The sequence of this TCR beta chain was determined in a study of blood T cells in healthy people across ages. The ends were cut back, 5 bases at V and 4 bases at J, with 12 bases in the middle. The CDR3 has 14 residues. The germline CDR1 and CDR2 sequences are MNHNY and SVGAGI (reference sequence). A second 7 to 11 cycle PCR used barcoded and J-beta primers. TCRdb used MiXCR to reprocess the 5' RACE reads, holding one entry per CDR3 protein. The sample lists about a million distinct CDR3 sequences, roughly 51% occurring once. Sequencing was done on a sample of blood. V gene TRBV6-6 combines with J gene TRBJ1-5, with D possibly matching TRBD1 (5 bases). The source of this sequence is a woman aged 55 to 70 in good health. The chain's CDR3 is CASSKQGLNQPQHF. CDR3 nucleotides: TGTGCCAGCAGTAAGCAGGGTTTAAATCAGCCCCAGCATTTT.